A single sample is the source of the 24 T cell receptor beta chains below, sequenced in a study of blood T cell repertoires in COVID-19. TCRdb's table, derived via immunoSEQ multiplex PCR, lists solely in-frame clones and lacks some. This sample has about 160,000 clones, with roughly 80% found just once. Sequences were obtained from peripheral blood. These receptors were collected from a man aged 55 to 70 with acute or convalescent COVID-19.

The V gene is TRBV7-8, the J gene TRBJ2-7; TRBD2 agrees at 9 bases. CDR1 is SGHVS, CDR2 FQNEAQ, per germline. The CDR3 covers 17 residues. The V gene end was trimmed by 1 base and the J gene end by 1 base; junction bases not matched to a gene: 8. In nucleotides, the CDR3 is TGTGCCAGCAGCTTAGTCGGTAGCGGGGGCGAGTCCTACGAGCAGTACTTC. It is translated as CASSLVGSGGESYEQYF.

The chain is built from TRBV5-1 and TRBJ1-4; 12 bases line up with TRBD1. Per germline, CDR1 SGHRS and CDR2 YFSETQ. This CDR3 region has 15 residues. V shed 1 base, J shed 7 bases, and the junction held 2 bases outside the gene matches. CDR3 amino acids: CASSLPGQGAEKLFF. CDR3 coding DNA: TGCGCCAGCAGCTTGCCGGGACAGGGGGCTGAAAAACTGTTTTTT.

The chain is built from TRBV19 and TRBJ1-4, with TRBD1 matching 8 bases. Germline V gene sequence: CDR1 LNHDA, CDR2 SQIVND (reference sequence). There are 14 residues in the CDR3. V shed 1 base, J shed 16 bases, and the junction held 11 bases outside the gene matches. The CDR3 DNA reads TGTGCCAGTAGTATAGTCTCGGTGGACAGGGTTCGGTTTTTT. Protein: CASSIVSVDRVRFF.

The chain carries TRBV7-2 and TRBJ2-1; possible D gene TRBD1, 5 bases. V was trimmed by 7 bases and J by 4 bases, leaving 17 bases between them. Per germline, CDR1 SGHTA and CDR2 FQGNSA. This CDR3 has 15 residues. The CDR3 coding sequence is TGTGCCAGCACCCCAGCCCAGGGCACTTACAATGAGCAGTTCTTC. Translating gives CASTPAQGTYNEQFF.

The rearrangement joins TRBV5-1 to TRBJ1-5, with 7 bases aligning to TRBD1. Trimming at V came to 4 bases and at J to 0 bases, leaving 7 bases not matched to a gene. The CDR3 length is 16 residues. Per germline, CDR1 SGHRS and CDR2 YFSETQ. The chain's CDR3 is CASSHSGQYSNQPQHF. In nucleotides, the CDR3 is TGCGCCAGCAGCCACTCGGGACAGTATAGCAATCAGCCCCAGCATTTT.

The chain is built from TRBV4-1 and TRBJ2-5; tentatively, D is TRBD2 (6 bases). Looked up from germline, CDR1 is MGHRA and CDR2 is YSYEKL. The CDR3 extends over 14 amino acids. V was clipped by 0 bases and J by 5 bases, with 10 bases between them. The CDR3 region is CASSQEAGLETQYF. CDR3 sequence (DNA): TGCGCCAGCAGCCAAGAGGCGGGGCTGGAGACCCAGTACTTC.

The chain couples TRBV27 to TRBJ2-2; TRBD1 aligns across 8 bases. The V gene end was trimmed by 5 bases and the J gene end by 6 bases; junction bases not matched to a gene: 11. CDR1 is MNHEY and CDR2 is SMNVEV in the germline V gene (reference sequence). The length of the CDR3 is 16 residues. CDR3 region: CASSPLTSGQAGELFF. CDR3 DNA sequence: TGTGCCAGCAGTCCCTTGACATCGGGACAGGCCGGGGAGCTGTTTTTT.

This clone was counted only a few times. The rearrangement joins TRBV7-3 to TRBJ2-6, with 11 bases that match TRBD2. The CDR3 covers 21 residues. Germline CDR1 is SGHTA and CDR2 is FQGTGA. Trimming removed 4 bases from V and 0 bases from J; junction bases left unmatched: 14. The CDR3 sequence: CASSSPTGTSGDPSGANVLTF. The CDR3 DNA follows: TGTGCCAGCAGCTCCCCCACCGGGACTAGCGGTGACCCCTCTGGGGCCAACGTCCTGACTTTC.

V gene TRBV4-1 combines with J gene TRBJ2-7, with 7 bases aligning to TRBD1. V lost 2 bases to trimming and J lost 6 bases; unmatched junction nucleotides: 4. The CDR3 extends over 13 amino acids. Germline values: CDR1 MGHRA, CDR2 YSYEKL. This chain's CDR3 is CASSQPDRTEQYF. The CDR3 nucleotides are TGCGCCAGCAGCCAACCGGACAGGACCGAGCAGTACTTC.

The J gene is TRBJ2-2, the V gene TRBV3-1 (or the pseudogene TRBV3-2), with D possibly being TRBD1 (5 bases). This CDR3 contains 16 residues. Trimming removed 4 bases at V and 0 bases at J, with 12 bases between. Germline V gene sequence: CDR1 LGHDT, CDR2 YNNKEL (reference sequence). Here the CDR3 reads CASSPTQGANTGELFF. CDR3 sequence (DNA): TGTGCCAGCAGCCCCACTCAGGGTGCGAACACCGGGGAGCTGTTTTTT.

The V and J genes are TRBV12-3 or TRBV12-4 and TRBJ1-4; D unclear. V dropped 3 bases and J dropped 10 bases, with 12 bases sitting between them. CDR3 length: 13 residues. CDR3 sequence: CASSFSPEGKLFF. The CDR3 nucleotides read TGTGCCAGCAGTTTCTCTCCTGAGGGAAAACTGTTTTTT.

The chain couples TRBV7-2 to TRBJ2-5; 8 bases map to TRBD1. The CDR3 extends over 15 amino acids. Per the germline V gene, CDR1 is SGHTA and CDR2 is FQGNSA. Trimming cost V 4 bases and J 4 bases; bases outside gene matches: 8. The CDR3 protein is CASSYGQGGGETQYF. Written as DNA, the CDR3 is TGTGCCAGCAGCTACGGACAGGGTGGGGGAGAGACCCAGTACTTC.

This chain joins TRBV18 and TRBJ2-4, with 8 bases matching TRBD1. The CDR3 covers 12 residues. Germline CDR1 KGHSH, CDR2 LQKENI. V shed 3 bases, J shed 14 bases, and the junction held 6 bases outside the gene matches. DNA of the CDR3: TGTGCCAGCTCACCGGGCCAGGGGGCCAAGTACTTC. Translation: CASSPGQGAKYF.

The CDR3 loop is CASTPGSGMGGDAFF. Here the CDR3 DNA reads TGTGCCAGCACCCCCGGATCAGGGATGGGGGGTGACGCTTTCTTT. The chain is built from TRBV6-2 or TRBV6-3 and TRBJ1-1; perhaps TRBD1 as D (5 bases). Germline CDR1 MNHEY, CDR2 SVGEGT. Trimming shortened V by 7 bases and J by 11 bases, and 26 bases separated the two germline ends. CDR3 length equals 15 residues.

On this clone: A much larger clone differs by one base, so this may be a read error. The chain joins TRBV11-2 to TRBJ2-3, with 11 positions matching TRBD2. The CDR3 covers 15 residues. Germline V gene lookup returns CDR1 SGHAT and CDR2 FQNNGV. Trimming took 5 bases from V and 1 from J; bases not matched to a gene: 2. CDR3 coding DNA: TGTGCCAGCAGCCAGACTAGCGGGGGCACAGATACGCAGTATTTT. Protein product: CASSQTSGGTDTQYF.

This clone showed up many times. CDR3: CASSQTGESYGYTF. The CDR3 nucleotides read TGTGCCAGCAGCCAAACAGGGGAGTCATATGGCTACACCTTC. The V gene is TRBV3-1 (or the pseudogene TRBV3-2), the J gene TRBJ1-2, with TRBD1 matching 7 bases. The ends lost 2 bases at V and 5 bases at J; junction bases unmatched: 5. This CDR3 spans 14 amino acids. CDR1 is LGHDT, CDR2 YNNKEL, per germline (reference sequence).

This clone occurred a few times. The rearrangement joins TRBV2 to TRBJ1-1, with D uncertain. This CDR3 contains 12 residues. Germline loops: CDR1 SNHLY, CDR2 FYNNEI. Trimming removed 8 bases from V and 4 bases from J, with 11 bases in between. The CDR3 protein is CASVGGGTEAFF. CDR3 bases: TGTGCCAGCGTGGGAGGCGGCACTGAAGCTTTCTTT.

The CDR3 protein is CASSFGGSQETQYF. The CDR3 DNA reads TGCGCCAGCAGCTTTGGGGGCAGTCAAGAGACCCAGTACTTC. The gene calls are TRBV5-1 and TRBJ2-5, with a possible D match to TRBD1 (6 bases). The CDR3 covers 14 residues. Germline V CDR1 and CDR2: SGHRS, YFSETQ. The V end lost 2 bases, the J end lost 2 bases, and 10 bases lay between the germline ends. Complete variable domain (other parts from reference TRBV5-1 and TRBJ2-5): KAGVTQTPRYLIKTRGQQVTLSCSPISGHRSVSWYQQTPGQGLQFLFEYFSETQRNKGNFPGRFSGRQFSNSRSEMNVSTLELGDSALYLCASSFGGSQETQYFGPGTRLLVL.

The chain employs TRBV9 and TRBJ2-2; D gene ambiguous. Germline V gene sequence: CDR1 SGDLS, CDR2 YYNGEE. The V end was cut by 0 bases, the J end by 5 bases, with 5 bases between. The CDR3 has 13 residues. CDR3 DNA sequence: TGTGCCAGCAGCGTAGGTTCAACCGGGGAGCTGTTTTTT. It is translated as CASSVGSTGELFF.

The chain recombines TRBV5-6 with TRBJ2-7, with 8 bases identical to TRBD1. The CDR3 sequence is 12 residues long. V shed 4 bases and J 4 bases; nucleotides not matched to a gene: 1. Looked up from germline, CDR1 is SGHDT and CDR2 is YYEEEE. The CDR3 region is CASSRTGYEQYF. The CDR3 DNA follows: TGTGCCAGCAGCCGGACAGGGTACGAGCAGTACTTC.

V and J are TRBV29-1 and TRBJ2-2; D ambiguous. V was shortened by 1 base and J by 0 bases, with 12 bases between the two germline ends. The germline gives CDR1 SQVTM, CDR2 ANQGSEA. CDR3 length: 16 residues. Here the CDR3 reads CSVEVNRLTNTGELFF. In nucleotides, the CDR3 is TGCAGCGTTGAAGTAAATAGATTAACGAACACCGGGGAGCTGTTTTTT.

The chain uses TRBV6-2 or TRBV6-3 and TRBJ2-7, with TRBD1 matching 8 bases. Trimming at V came to 2 bases and at J to 5 bases, leaving 8 bases not matched to a gene. CDR1 MNHEY and CDR2 SVGEGT come from the germline V gene. The CDR3 extends over 15 amino acids. CDR3 nucleotides: TGTGCCAGCAGTTACAAGGCAGGGGGCCCCCACGAGCAGTACTTC. It yields the protein CASSYKAGGPHEQYF.

This clone was recorded a few times. This chain links TRBV4-1 with TRBJ2-2, with 11 bases aligning to TRBD2. From germline, CDR1 is MGHRA and CDR2 YSYEKL. CDR3 length: 16 residues. The trim removed 2 bases at V and 7 bases at J, leaving 6 bases unmatched. In DNA, the CDR3 is TGCGCCAGCAGCCAAACACTAGCGGGGGCGCTCGGGGAGCTGTTTTTT. Translation gives CASSQTLAGALGELFF.

This clone was counted between two and nine times. This chain links TRBV10-3 with TRBJ2-2; D is undetermined. Per the germline V gene, CDR1 is ENHRY and CDR2 is SYGVKD. V shed 2 bases and J shed 2 bases, with 12 bases lying between them. The CDR3 runs to 16 residues. The CDR3 DNA reads as TGTGCCATCAGTGAGAGCAGGCCACAAAACACCGGGGAGCTGTTTTTT. It codes for CAISESRPQNTGELFF.